This TCR beta chain derives from a study of T cell changes during pregnancy in multiple sclerosis. Assay used: immunoSEQ multiplex PCR; TCRdb lists only in-frame clones, some missing. The table records 65,000 to 75,000 clones, approximately 90% of them present only once. CDR3 length: 15 residues. The germline V gene has CDR1 SGHTA and CDR2 FQGNSA. V gave up 7 bases and J gave up 1 base, with 16 bases separating them. Sample: peripheral blood, taken in the second trimester of pregnancy. V is TRBV7-2 and J is TRBJ2-5; D perhaps matches TRBD2 (6 bases). This clonotype was obtained from a female donor with multiple sclerosis, enrolled in a pregnancy study. CDR3 sequence reads: CASNRPGDFQETQYF. In nucleotides, the CDR3 is TGTGCCAGCAATCGTCCGGGGGATTTCCAAGAGACCCAGTACTTC.